This T cell receptor (beta chain) was retrieved from a study of OX40 agonist ivuxolimab in advanced cancers. The wider study: A diagnosis of hepatocellular carcinoma, melanoma, renal cell or head and neck cancer was present in dose-escalation patients.

CDR3 length equals 16 residues. CDR1 is MNHNY and CDR2 is SVGAGI in the germline V gene (reference sequence). The germline V and J ends were trimmed by 6 bases and 0 bases, with 16 bases remaining between them. Sequencing used immunoSEQ multiplex PCR; TCRdb keeps in-frame clones, though not all of them. The data contain 60,000 to 75,000 clones, 65% to 90% of them singletons. Regarding the study as a whole: Clones of CD4+ and CD8+ blood T cells grew by week 6 at doses of 0.1 to 3.0 mg/kg. Specificity for antigen went undetermined in the expanded peripheral T cells. Some patients without response likewise showed low normalized clonal expansion.

Comments on this clone: Its cognate antigen is unknown.

The TCR originated in an adult with an advanced solid tumor such as melanoma, head and neck, liver or kidney cancer. The chain uses TRBV6-6 and TRBJ2-3; either TRBD1 or TRBD2 may supply D (5 bases each). The material was CD4+ or CD8+ T cells sorted from blood, obtained in a trial of the OX40 agonist ivuxolimab. Here the CDR3 DNA reads TGTGCCAGCAGGGCCGGGGCAAAGTCTAGCACAGATACGCAGTATTTT. It yields the protein CASRAGAKSSTDTQYF.